This paragraph reports one T cell receptor (beta chain). Its target is not known. PCR was performed using 60 Vbeta and 13 Jbeta primers. TCRdb's copy holds only in-frame clones and misses some; the assay was immunoSEQ multiplex PCR. The table includes roughly 130,000 clones, around 76% detected once. Germline assignment: CDR1 MNHEY and CDR2 SMNVEV (reference sequence). The CDR3 has 14 residues. J lost 3 bases, V lost 6 bases, and 6 bases had no gene match. The data belong to a study of cytomegalovirus exposure and HLA in healthy donors. Points from the study as a whole: Clonal expansion was found to be greater in HLA-associated TCR beta chains than in equally common others in a later analysis.

The sequence derives from a woman aged 50 to 65 in good health and CMV-seronegative. Sample: PBMCs. The rearrangement joins TRBV27 to TRBJ2-5, with TRBD2 matching 8 bases. The CDR3 protein is CASRPTSGKETQYF. In DNA form, the CDR3 reads TGTGCCAGCAGGCCTACTAGCGGCAAAGAGACCCAGTACTTC.